This T cell receptor (beta chain) is from a study of naive and memory T cell subsets. Notes on the study in general: A few larger clonotypes appeared in naive repertoires, especially CD8, possibly memory cells re-expressing CD45RA.

Both TRBC1 and TRBC2 were covered by a beta constant-region primer of two equimolar oligonucleotides. Nested alpha and beta constant-region primers with the SP2 primer drove four PCR rounds on ligated cDNA. TCRdb passed the UMI-ligation and nested PCR reads through MiXCR, listing each CDR3 protein once. The data show roughly 100,000 distinct CDR3 sequences, approximately 14% seen once. This clonotype was recorded at least ten times. Its antigen remains unidentified. The CDR3 totals 16 residues. J gave up 4 bases and V 2 bases, and 4 bases lay outside the gene matches. The germline V gene has CDR1 ENHRY and CDR2 SYGVKD.

The sequence was collected from a human donor in good health. Sequenced material: naive CD8+ T cells from blood. The chain joins TRBV10-3 to TRBJ2-2; 10 bases fit TRBD2. The CDR3 reads CAISEGGLAATGELFF. The CDR3 DNA is TGTGCCATCAGTGAGGGTGGACTAGCGGCCACCGGGGAGCTGTTTTTT.